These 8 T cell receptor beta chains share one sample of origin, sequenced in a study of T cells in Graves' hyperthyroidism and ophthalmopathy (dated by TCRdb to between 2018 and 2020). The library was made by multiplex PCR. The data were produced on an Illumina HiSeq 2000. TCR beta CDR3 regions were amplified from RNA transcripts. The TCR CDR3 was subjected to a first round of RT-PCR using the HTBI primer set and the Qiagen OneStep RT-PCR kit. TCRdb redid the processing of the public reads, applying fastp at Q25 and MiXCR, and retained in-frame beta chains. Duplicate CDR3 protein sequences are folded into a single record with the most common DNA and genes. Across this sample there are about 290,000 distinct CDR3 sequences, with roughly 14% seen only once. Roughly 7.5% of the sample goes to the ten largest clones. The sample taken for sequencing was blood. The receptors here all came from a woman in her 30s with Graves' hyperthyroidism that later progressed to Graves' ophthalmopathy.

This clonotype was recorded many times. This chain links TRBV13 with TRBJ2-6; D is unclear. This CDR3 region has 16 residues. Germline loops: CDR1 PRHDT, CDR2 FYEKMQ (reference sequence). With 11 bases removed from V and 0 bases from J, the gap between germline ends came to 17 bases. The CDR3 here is CAVPRFPSSGANVLTF. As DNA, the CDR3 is TGTGCCGTCCCAAGGTTTCCGAGCTCTGGGGCCAACGTCCTGACTTTC. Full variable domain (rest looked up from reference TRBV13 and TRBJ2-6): AAGVIQSPRHLIKEKRETATLKCYPIPRHDTVYWYQQGPGQDPQFLISFYEKMQSDKGSIPDRFSAQQFSDYHSELNMSSLELGDSALYFCAVPRFPSSGANVLTFGAGSRLTVL.

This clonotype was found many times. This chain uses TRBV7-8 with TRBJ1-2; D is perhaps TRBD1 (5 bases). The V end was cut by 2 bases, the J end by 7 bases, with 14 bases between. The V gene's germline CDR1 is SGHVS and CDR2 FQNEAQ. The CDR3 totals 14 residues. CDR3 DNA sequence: TGTGCCAGCAGCTTAACCGGGCTCCAGGGTGGCTACACCTTC. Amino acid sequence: CASSLTGLQGGYTF.

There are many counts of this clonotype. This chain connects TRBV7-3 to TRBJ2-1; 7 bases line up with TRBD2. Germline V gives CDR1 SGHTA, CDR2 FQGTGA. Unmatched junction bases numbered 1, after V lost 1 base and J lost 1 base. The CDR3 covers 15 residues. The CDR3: CASSLSSGSYNEQFF. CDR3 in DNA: TGTGCCAGCAGCTTAAGTAGCGGGTCCTACAATGAGCAGTTCTTC. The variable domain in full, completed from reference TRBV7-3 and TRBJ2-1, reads GAGVSQTPSNKVTEKGKYVELRCDPISGHTALYWYRQSLGQGPEFLIYFQGTGAADDSGLPNDRFFAVRPEGSVSTLKIQRTERGDSAVYLCASSLSSGSYNEQFFGPGTRLTVL.

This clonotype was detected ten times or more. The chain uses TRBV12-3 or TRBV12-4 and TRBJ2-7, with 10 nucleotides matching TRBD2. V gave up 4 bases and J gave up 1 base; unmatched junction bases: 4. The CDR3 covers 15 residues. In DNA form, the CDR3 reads TGTGCCAGCAGTTACGGACTAGCGGCTTCCTACGAGCAGTACTTC. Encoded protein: CASSYGLAASYEQYF.

CDR3 residues: CSADRGNSPLHF. In DNA, the CDR3 is TGCAGTGCGGACAGGGGGAATTCACCCCTCCACTTT. This chain uses TRBV20-1 with TRBJ1-6; 10 bases align to TRBD1. The ends lost 6 bases at V and 7 bases at J; junction bases unmatched: 0. This CDR3 is built from 12 residues. CDR1 and CDR2 from the germline V gene are DFQATT and SNEGSKA (reference sequence).

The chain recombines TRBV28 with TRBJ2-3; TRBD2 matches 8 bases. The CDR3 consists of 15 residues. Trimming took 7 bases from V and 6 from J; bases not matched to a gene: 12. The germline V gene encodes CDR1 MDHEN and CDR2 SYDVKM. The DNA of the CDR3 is TGTGCCAGCAATTCCCCGGGGGGGGGGGGGGATACGCAGTATTTT. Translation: CASNSPGGGGDTQYF.

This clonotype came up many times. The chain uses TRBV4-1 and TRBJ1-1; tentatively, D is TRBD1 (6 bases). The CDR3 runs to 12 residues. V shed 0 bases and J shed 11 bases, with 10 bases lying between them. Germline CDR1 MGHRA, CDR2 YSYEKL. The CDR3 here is CASSQDHRDAFF. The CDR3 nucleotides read TGCGCCAGCAGCCAAGATCACAGGGACGCTTTCTTT.

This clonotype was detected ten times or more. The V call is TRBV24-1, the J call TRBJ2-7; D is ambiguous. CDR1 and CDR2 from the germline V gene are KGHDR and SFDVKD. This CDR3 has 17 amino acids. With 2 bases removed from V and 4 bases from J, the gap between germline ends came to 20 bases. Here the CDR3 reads CATSDYLPGHTKYEQYF. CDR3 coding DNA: TGTGCCACCAGTGATTACTTACCGGGCCATACAAAATACGAGCAGTACTTC.